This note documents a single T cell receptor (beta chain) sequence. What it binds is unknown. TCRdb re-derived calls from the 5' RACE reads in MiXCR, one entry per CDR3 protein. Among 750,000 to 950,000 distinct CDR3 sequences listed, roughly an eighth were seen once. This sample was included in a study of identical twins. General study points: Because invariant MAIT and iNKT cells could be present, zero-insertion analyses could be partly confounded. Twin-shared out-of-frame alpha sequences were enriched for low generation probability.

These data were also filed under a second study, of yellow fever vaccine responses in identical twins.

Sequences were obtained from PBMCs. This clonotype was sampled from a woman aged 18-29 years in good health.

CDR3 loop: CASSQASGGGKPQHF. Here the CDR3 DNA reads TGTGCCAGCAGCCAAGCTTCAGGGGGCGGTAAGCCCCAGCATTTT. The gene calls are TRBV3-1 and TRBJ1-5, with 8 bases matching TRBD1. V shed 1 base and J 8 bases; nucleotides not matched to a gene: 7. Germline CDR1 and CDR2: LGHDT and YNNKEL (reference sequence). This CDR3 spans 15 amino acids. Looking up the rest from reference TRBV3-1 and TRBJ1-5 gives the full variable domain: DTAVSQTPKYLVTQMGNDKSIKCEQNLGHDTMYWYKQDSKKFLKIMFSYNNKELIINETVPNRFSPKSPDKAHLNLHINSLELGDSAVYFCASSQASGGGKPQHFGDGTRLSIL.